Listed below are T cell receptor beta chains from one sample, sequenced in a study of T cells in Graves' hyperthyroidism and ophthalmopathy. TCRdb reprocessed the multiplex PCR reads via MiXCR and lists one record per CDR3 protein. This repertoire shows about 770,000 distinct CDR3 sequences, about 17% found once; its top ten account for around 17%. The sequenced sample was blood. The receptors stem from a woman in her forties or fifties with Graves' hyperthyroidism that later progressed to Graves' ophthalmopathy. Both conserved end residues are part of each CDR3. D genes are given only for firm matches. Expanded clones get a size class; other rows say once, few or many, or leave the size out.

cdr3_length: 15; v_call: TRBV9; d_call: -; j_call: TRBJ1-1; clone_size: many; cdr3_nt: TGTGCCAGCAGCACCTGGGACGGCTCCAACACTGAAGCTTTCTTT; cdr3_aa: CASSTWDGSNTEAFF
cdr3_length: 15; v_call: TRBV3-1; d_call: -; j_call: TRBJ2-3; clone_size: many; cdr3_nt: TGTGCCAGCAGCCAAAGGGCGGGGCGCACAGATACGCAGTATTTT; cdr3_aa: CASSQRAGRTDTQYF
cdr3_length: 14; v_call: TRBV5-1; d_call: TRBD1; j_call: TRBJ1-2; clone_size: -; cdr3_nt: TGCGCCAGCAGCTGGGGACAGCCAAACGATGGCTACACCTTC; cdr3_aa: CASSWGQPNDGYTF
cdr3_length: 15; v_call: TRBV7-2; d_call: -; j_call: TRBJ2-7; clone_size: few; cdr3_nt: TGTGCCAGCAGCCGCCCAGGGGACGGATCCCACGAGCAGTACTTC; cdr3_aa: CASSRPGDGSHEQYF
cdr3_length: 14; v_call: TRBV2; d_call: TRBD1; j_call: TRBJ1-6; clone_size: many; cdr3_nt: TGTGCCAGCAGTCAGGACAGGGGCGGATCACCCCTCCACTTT; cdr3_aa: CASSQDRGGSPLHF
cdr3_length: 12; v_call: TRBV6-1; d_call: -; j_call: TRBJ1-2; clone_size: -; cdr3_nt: TGTGCCAGCAGGGGACTGGAAGACGGCTACACCTTC; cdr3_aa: CASRGLEDGYTF
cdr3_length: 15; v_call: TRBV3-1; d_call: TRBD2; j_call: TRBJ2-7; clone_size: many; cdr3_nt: TGTGCCAGCAGCCAAGATATGCGGGGGACCTACGAGCAGTACTTC; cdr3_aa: CASSQDMRGTYEQYF
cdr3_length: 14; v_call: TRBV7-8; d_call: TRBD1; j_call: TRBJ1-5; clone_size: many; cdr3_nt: TGTGCCAGCACCCGGGGACAGCGAAATCAGCCCCAGCATTTT; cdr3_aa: CASTRGQRNQPQHF
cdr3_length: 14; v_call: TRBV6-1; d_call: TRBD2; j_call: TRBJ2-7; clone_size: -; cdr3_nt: TGTGCCAGCAGTGCAATAGCGGGTAGATACGAGCAGTACTTC; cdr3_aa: CASSAIAGRYEQYF
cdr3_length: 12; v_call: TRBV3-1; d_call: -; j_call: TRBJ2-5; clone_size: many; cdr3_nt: TGTGCCAGCAGCCTCCGGGTGGAGACCCAGTACTTC; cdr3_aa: CASSLRVETQYF
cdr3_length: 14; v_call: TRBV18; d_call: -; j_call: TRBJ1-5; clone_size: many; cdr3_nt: TGTGCCAGCTCACGAGACAGAGTCAATCAGCCCCAGCATTTT; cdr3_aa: CASSRDRVNQPQHF
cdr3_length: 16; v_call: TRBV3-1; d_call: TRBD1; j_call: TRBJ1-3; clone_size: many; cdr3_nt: TGTGCCAGCAGCCCGACAGGGGGCATTACTGGAAACACCATATATTTT; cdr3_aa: CASSPTGGITGNTIYF
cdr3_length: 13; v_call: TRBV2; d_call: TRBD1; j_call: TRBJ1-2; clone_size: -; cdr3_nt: TGTGCCATCAGGACAGGGTCGAACTATGGCTACACCTTC; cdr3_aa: CAIRTGSNYGYTF
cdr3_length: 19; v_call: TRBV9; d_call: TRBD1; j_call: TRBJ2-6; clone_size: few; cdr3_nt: TGTGCCAGCAGCGGAATTAGGCGAGGGGGCCGCGCTGGGGCCAACGTCCTGACTTTC; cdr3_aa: CASSGIRRGGRAGANVLTF
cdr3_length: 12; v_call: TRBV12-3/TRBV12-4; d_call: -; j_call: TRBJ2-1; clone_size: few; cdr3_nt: TGTGCCAGCAGGGTGGGGGGCAGTGAGCAGTTCTTC; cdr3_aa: CASRVGGSEQFF
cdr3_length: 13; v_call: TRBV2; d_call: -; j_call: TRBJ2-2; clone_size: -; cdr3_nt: TGTGCCAGCAGGACGGACTACATCGGGGAGCTGTTTTTT; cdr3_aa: CASRTDYIGELFF
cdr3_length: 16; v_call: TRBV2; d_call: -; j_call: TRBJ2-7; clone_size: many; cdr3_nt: TGTGCCAGCAGTGAACTGGTTGGCGGGCCCTCTAGCGAGCAGTACTTC; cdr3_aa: CASSELVGGPSSEQYF
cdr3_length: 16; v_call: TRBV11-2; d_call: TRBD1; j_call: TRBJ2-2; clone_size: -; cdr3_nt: TGTGCCAGCTTCCCACAGGGGGGCGCGAACACCGGGGAGCTGTTTTTT; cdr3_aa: CASFPQGGANTGELFF
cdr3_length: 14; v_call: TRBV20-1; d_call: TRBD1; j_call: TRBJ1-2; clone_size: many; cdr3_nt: TGCAGTGCTAGAGCCCCGACAGGGCCCCTTGGCTACACCTTC; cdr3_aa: CSARAPTGPLGYTF
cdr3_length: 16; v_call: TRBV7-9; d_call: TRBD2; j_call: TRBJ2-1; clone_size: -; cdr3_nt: TGTGCCAGCAGCCAAGCCGGGACTAGCTCCTACAATGAGCAGTTCTTC; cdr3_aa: CASSQAGTSSYNEQFF
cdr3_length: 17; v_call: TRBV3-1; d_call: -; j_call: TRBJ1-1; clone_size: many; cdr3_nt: TGTGCCAGCAGCCAAGGTGGCTCCCGGGGATTGACCACTGAAGCTTTCTTT; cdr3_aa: CASSQGGSRGLTTEAFF
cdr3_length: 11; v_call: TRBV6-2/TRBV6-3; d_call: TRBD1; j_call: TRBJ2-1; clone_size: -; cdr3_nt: TGTGCCAGCACCCGGACAGGGGAGGGGTTCTTC; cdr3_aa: CASTRTGEGFF
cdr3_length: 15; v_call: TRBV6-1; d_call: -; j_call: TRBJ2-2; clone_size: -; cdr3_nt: TGTGCCAGCAGTGAAGCGAGCACGAACACCGGGGAGCTGTTTTTT; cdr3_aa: CASSEASTNTGELFF
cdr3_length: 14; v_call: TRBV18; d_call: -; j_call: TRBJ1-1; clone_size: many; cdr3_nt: TGTGCCAGCTCACCACAGTACGGGGTCACTGAAGCTTTCTTT; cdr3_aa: CASSPQYGVTEAFF
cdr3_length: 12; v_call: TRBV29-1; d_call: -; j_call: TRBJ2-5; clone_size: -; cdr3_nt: TGCAGCGTTGATTCGTACCAAGAGACCCAGTACTTC; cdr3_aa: CSVDSYQETQYF
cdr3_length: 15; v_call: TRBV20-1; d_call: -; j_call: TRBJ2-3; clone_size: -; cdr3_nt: TGCAGTGCTAGAGAGACGCGGCCTAGCACAGATACGCAGTATTTT; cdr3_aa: CSARETRPSTDTQYF
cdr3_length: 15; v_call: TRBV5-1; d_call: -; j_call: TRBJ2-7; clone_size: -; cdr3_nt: TGCGCCAGCAGCTTGGCCGGGACGGAGACCAACGAGCAGTACTTC; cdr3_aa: CASSLAGTETNEQYF
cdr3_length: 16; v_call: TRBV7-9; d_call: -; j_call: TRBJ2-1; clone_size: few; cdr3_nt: TGTGCCAGCAGCTTTTTCAGGGGTCGCTCCTACAATGAGCAGTTCTTC; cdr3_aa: CASSFFRGRSYNEQFF
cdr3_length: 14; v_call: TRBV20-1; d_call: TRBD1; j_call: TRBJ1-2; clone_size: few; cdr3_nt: TGCAGTGCTAGAAAGGGACAGGTCCTGTATGGCTACACCTTC; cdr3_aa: CSARKGQVLYGYTF
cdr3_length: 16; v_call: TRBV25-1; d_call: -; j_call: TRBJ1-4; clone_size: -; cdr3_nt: TGTGCCAGCAGTTCCTGGTCGGGGGGAATGGATGAAAAACTGTTTTTT; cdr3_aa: CASSSWSGGMDEKLFF